This T cell receptor (beta chain) appears in the sequencing data of a study of blood T cell repertoires in COVID-19. Study information: Nucleic acid was either cDNA or gDNA, and it came from T cells, B-cell-depleted T cells, or PBMCs.

Unmatched junction bases numbered 5, after V lost 5 bases and J lost 7 bases. Germline V gene lookup returns CDR1 LNHDA and CDR2 SQIVND (reference sequence). The CDR3 has 16 residues. TCRdb's table, derived via immunoSEQ multiplex PCR, lists solely in-frame clones and lacks some. The sample has about 99,000 clones, about 88% seen once. The rearrangement joins TRBV19 to TRBJ2-1; 16 bases are shared with TRBD2. This TCR derives from a human donor in a cohort sampled during active COVID-19. Sequencing input: peripheral blood. As DNA, the CDR3 is TGTGCCAGTAGTCCTCAGGGACTAGCGGGGGGGAATGAGCAGTTCTTC. Its protein product is CASSPQGLAGGNEQFF.